This note documents a single TCR beta chain sequence. Its antigen is still unknown. TCRdb reprocessed the 5' RACE reads and stores each CDR3 protein as one record, lacking DNA. The sample totals over 350,000 distinct CDR3 sequences. Looked up from germline, CDR1 is DFQATT and CDR2 is SNEGSKA (reference sequence). The CDR3 sequence is 16 residues long. The data derive from a study of T cells expressing NK-cell markers. Study-level background: The TCR beta repertoires were obtained from sorted CD3+CD56+NKG2C+, CD3+CD56+NKG2C- and CD3+CD56-NKG2C+ T cells.

Study results and caveats: It was still unclear whether expanded NKG2C+ T cell clones were HCMV specific. There were a handful of donors in whom these clonotypes also led the CD3+CD56-NKG2C+ fraction. Dominant NKG2C+ clonotypes accounted for 1.0-7.0% of CD8+ T cells in six donors.

The sequenced sample consisted of blood T cells: a sorted CD56 or NKG2C T cell subset, CD4+ or CD8+ T cells, or bulk PBMC T cells (not recorded which). The chain recombines TRBV20-1 with TRBJ2-1; TCRdb lists TRBD2, though no DNA is available to test this call. The TCR comes from a woman aged 45 to 65 in good health. The CDR3: CSARLGVAGDSAEQFF.